The clone carrying this T cell receptor (beta chain) was seen a few times. This CDR3 is 14 amino acids long. Germline CDR1 MNHNS, CDR2 SASEGT. V lost 0 bases and J 9 bases, leaving 9 bases between the germline ends. The sample comes from a study of T-cell memory formation after mild COVID-19. 5'RACE, which relied on constant-segment primers, yielded TCR alpha and TCR beta cDNA libraries carrying sample barcodes and UMIs. TCRdb analysed the 5' RACE reads with MiXCR anew, one entry per CDR3 protein. Here the sample spans hundreds of thousands of distinct CDR3 sequences, 15% to 20% being singletons. The source of this sequence is a man aged 18 to 35 who had mild COVID-19 (a few samples of this study predate the infection). Cell type and time point are not known. The V call is TRBV6-1, the J call TRBJ1-6; D possibly corresponds to TRBD1 (5 bases). Input material: PBMCs or a T cell subset sorted from them (not recorded which). The CDR3 spells CASSEAYDSSPLHF. CDR3 DNA sequence: TGTGCCAGCAGTGAAGCGTACGACAGTTCACCCCTCCACTTT.